The 23 T cell receptor beta chains presented below share a single source sample, sequenced in a study of a mutant IDH1 vaccine in newly diagnosed glioma (TCRdb year 2021). No antigen has been identified for these receptors. The sample's time point label, decoded: week 35, safety follow-up. Each vaccine dose was 300 ug of a 20-mer mutant IDH1 peptide in Montanide, given subcutaneously with topical imiquimod. Library construction relied on the immunoSEQ multiplex PCR assay. TCRdb limited this immuneACCESS table to in-frame rearrangements with V and J called. A share of clones is missing; checked studies link under half to unresolved V genes, and the rest is unexplained. Recorded for this sample are about 66,000 clones; roughly 71% of them occurred a single time. The top ten hold over 4% of the sample. Sequenced material: PBMCs, taken from a glioma patient whose treatment included an IDH1 peptide vaccine. The receptors here all came from a man aged 45 to 65 with glioma.

The chain joins TRBV2 to TRBJ1-2; tentative D call: TRBD1 (6 bases). The length of the CDR3 is 13 residues. V shed 8 bases and J shed 5 bases, with 15 bases lying between them. The germline gives CDR1 SNHLY, CDR2 FYNNEI. The CDR3 coding sequence is TGTGCCAGCGGGAGGGGGGGGCAATATGGCTACACCTTC. This encodes CASGRGGQYGYTF.

Of note for this clone: Other DNA variants within this sample encode the same CDR3. The chain employs TRBV5-6 and TRBJ1-2, with D uncertain. This CDR3 contains 13 residues. Germline V gene sequence: CDR1 SGHDT, CDR2 YYEEEE. The V gene lost 2 bases and the J gene lost 2 bases, with 7 bases spanning the gap. The CDR3 DNA is TGTGCCAGCAGCTTTGAGGGCAACTATGGCTACACCTTC. It codes for CASSFEGNYGYTF.

This chain connects TRBV30 to TRBJ2-5, with unresolved D. CDR3 length: 13 residues. The V end lost 0 bases, the J end lost 5 bases, and 10 bases lay between the germline ends. Germline CDR1 reads GTSNPN; CDR2 reads SVGIG (reference sequence). This chain's CDR3 is CAWSVSDGETQYF. CDR3 nucleotides: TGTGCCTGGAGTGTATCTGACGGGGAGACCCAGTACTTC.

This chain joins TRBV7-2 and TRBJ1-2, with TRBD1 identical over 7 bases. The CDR3 has 17 residues. Germline V CDR1 and CDR2: SGHTA, FQGNSA. The V segment lost 5 bases and the J segment 4 bases; nucleotides outside the gene matches: 16. CDR3 amino acids: CASSVTGVQSTTYGYTF. CDR3 DNA: TGTGCCAGCAGCGTTACAGGGGTACAGAGTACTACCTATGGCTACACCTTC.

V and J are TRBV30 and TRBJ2-7; D perhaps matches TRBD2 (6 bases). Trimming shortened V by 3 bases and J by 2 bases, and 8 bases separated the two germline ends. The CDR3 has 12 residues. Germline V CDR1 and CDR2: GTSNPN, SVGIG (reference sequence). The CDR3 loop is CAWRGLAYEQYF. The CDR3 DNA sequence: TGTGCCTGGAGGGGACTCGCCTACGAGCAGTACTTC.

This chain joins TRBV19 and TRBJ1-2; D unresolved. The CDR3 has 13 amino acids. The germline CDR1 and CDR2 sequences are LNHDA and SQIVND (reference sequence). V was cut by 3 bases and J by 7 bases, with 12 bases left in between. CDR3 region: CASSIPRLGGYTF. CDR3 nucleotide sequence: TGTGCCAGTAGTATCCCGCGTCTTGGTGGCTACACCTTC.

This chain joins TRBV7-2 and TRBJ2-1; D is possibly TRBD1 or TRBD2 (5 bases each). The CDR3 consists of 13 residues. Germline assignment: CDR1 SGHTA and CDR2 FQGNSA. Between the trimmed V and J ends, which lost 4 bases and 9 bases, there was a span of 13 bases. This chain's CDR3 is CASSSVPGGEQFF. The CDR3 nucleotides are TGTGCCAGCAGCTCAGTCCCTGGGGGTGAGCAGTTCTTC.

The chain employs TRBV27 and TRBJ1-4, with TRBD1 as a possible D gene (5 bases). Germline values: CDR1 MNHEY, CDR2 SMNVEV (reference sequence). There are 15 residues in the CDR3. Trimming stripped 3 bases from V and 7 bases from J, with 15 bases between. CDR3: CASSLIGTPLEKLFF. The CDR3 bases are TGTGCCAGCAGTTTGATTGGGACGCCTCTTGAAAAACTGTTTTTT.

This clone appeared once. In DNA form, the CDR3 reads TGTGCCAGCAGCCTTGTTGACAATCAGCCCCAGCATTTT. It is translated as CASSLVDNQPQHF. The chain carries TRBV6-1 and TRBJ1-5, with D unclear. The CDR3 is made up of 13 amino acids. CDR1 and CDR2 from the germline V gene are MNHNS and SASEGT. The V gene lost 6 bases and the J gene lost 3 bases, with 9 bases spanning the gap.

In nucleotides, the CDR3 is TGTGCCATCAGTGGGGGACTAGCGGGGGCCGACACAGATACGCAGTATTTT. The encoded protein is CAISGGLAGADTDTQYF. The rearrangement uses TRBV10-3 and TRBJ2-3; 14 positions match TRBD2. Germline V gene lookup returns CDR1 ENHRY and CDR2 SYGVKD. J was trimmed by 2 bases and V by 4 bases; bases with no gene match: 5. This CDR3 contains 17 residues.

The V call is TRBV28, the J call TRBJ2-5; 10 positions match TRBD2. In germline, CDR1 is MDHEN, CDR2 SYDVKM. This CDR3 region has 15 residues. V gave up 3 bases and J gave up 4 bases; unmatched junction bases: 5. The DNA of the CDR3 is TGTGCCAGCAGTTTCGGGACTAGCGAGCTAGAGACCCAGTACTTC. Amino acid sequence: CASSFGTSELETQYF.

The rearrangement joins TRBV5-4 to TRBJ2-2; D might be TRBD2 (7 bases). The germline V and J ends were trimmed by 5 bases and 7 bases, with 18 bases remaining between them. CDR1 is SGHNT, CDR2 YYREEE, per germline (reference sequence). This CDR3 has 15 residues. Here the CDR3 DNA reads TGTGCCAGCAGACCTGAGGGGGGGGGCTTCGGGGAGCTGTTTTTT. Translating gives CASRPEGGGFGELFF.

V and J are TRBV28 and TRBJ1-2; 7 bases agree with TRBD1. The CDR3 sequence is 14 residues long. CDR1 and CDR2 (germline): MDHEN, SYDVKM. The V segment lost 4 bases and the J segment 5 bases; nucleotides outside the gene matches: 7. CDR3 in DNA: TGTGCCAGCAGTTCAGGGACAGATTTATATGGCTACACCTTC. This codes for CASSSGTDLYGYTF.

The chain joins TRBV6-1 to TRBJ1-1; 9 nucleotides agree with TRBD1. Germline CDR1 reads MNHNS; CDR2 reads SASEGT. With 4 bases clipped from V and 4 bases from J, the junction kept 7 bases outside the gene matches. This CDR3 is built from 15 residues. The CDR3 region has the DNA TGTGCCAGCAGTGTACGACAGGGGGGGAGCACTGAAGCTTTCTTT. This gives the protein CASSVRQGGSTEAFF.

This rearrangement joins TRBV5-1 to TRBJ1-1; perhaps TRBD1 as D (5 bases). This CDR3 is 12 amino acids long. V lost 2 bases, J lost 6 bases, and 8 bases lay in between. The germline V gene has CDR1 SGHRS and CDR2 YFSETQ. The DNA of the CDR3 is TGCGCCAGCAGCTTCAGGGAATCTGAAGCTTTCTTT. Amino acids: CASSFRESEAFF.

CDR3 sequence (DNA): TGCAGCGACCAGACTAGATGTCCCCCCTACGAGCAGTACTTC. Encoded protein: CSDQTRCPPYEQYF. The J gene is TRBJ2-7, the V gene TRBV29-1; tentatively, D is TRBD2 (6 bases). V lost 7 bases and J lost 2, with 18 bases in between. This CDR3 contains 14 residues. Germline loops: CDR1 SQVTM, CDR2 ANQGSEA.

The V call is TRBV2, the J call TRBJ1-1, with D hard to call. V lost 7 bases to trimming and J lost 6 bases, with 21 bases between them. The CDR3 extends over 15 amino acids. CDR1 and CDR2 from the germline V gene are SNHLY and FYNNEI. The chain's CDR3 is CASKGRSGQDSEAFF. The CDR3, as DNA: TGTGCCAGCAAGGGAAGATCAGGTCAGGACTCTGAAGCTTTCTTT.

The chain carries TRBV5-6 and TRBJ1-6; TRBD1 aligns across 9 bases. The CDR3 has 16 amino acids. Germline loops: CDR1 SGHDT, CDR2 YYEEEE. V trimming: 5 bases; J trimming: 8 bases; junction bases outside the gene matches: 11. DNA for the CDR3: TGTGCCAGCAGACCGTACCAACAGGGGGCGTATTCACCCCTCCACTTT. This gives the protein CASRPYQQGAYSPLHF.

The chain has TRBV10-3 and TRBJ2-7; D is perhaps TRBD1 or TRBD2 (5 bases each). This CDR3 region has 13 residues. Germline CDR1 ENHRY, CDR2 SYGVKD. With 0 bases removed from V and 5 bases from J, the gap between germline ends came to 8 bases. CDR3 in amino acids: CAISESRGHEQYF. The CDR3 coding sequence is TGTGCCATCAGTGAGTCGAGGGGCCACGAGCAGTACTTC.

To note about this clone: The same CDR3 is also encoded by other DNA sequences in this sample. The rearrangement joins TRBV30 to TRBJ2-1, with D unresolved. This CDR3 is 11 amino acids long. Looked up from germline, CDR1 is GTSNPN and CDR2 is SVGIG (reference sequence). The V and J ends lost 2 bases and 3 bases respectively, with 2 bases between them. CDR3 nucleotides: TGTGCCTGGAGTCTCTACAATGAGCAGTTCTTC. It codes for CAWSLYNEQFF.

This clone was observed a few times. This same CDR3 is encoded by further DNA sequences in the sample. The chain employs TRBV19 and TRBJ1-1; D remains unclear. Germline assignment: CDR1 LNHDA and CDR2 SQIVND (reference sequence). CDR3 size: 13 residues. Trimming cost V 3 bases and J 1 base, with 6 bases left between them. CDR3 protein: CASSMGGNTEAFF. DNA of the CDR3: TGTGCCAGTAGTATGGGAGGGAACACTGAAGCTTTCTTT.

This sequence joins TRBV30 and TRBJ2-7, with D perhaps TRBD2 (6 bases). Per the germline V gene, CDR1 is GTSNPN and CDR2 is SVGIG (reference sequence). Between the trimmed V and J ends, which lost 1 base and 0 bases, there was a span of 7 bases. The CDR3 is 13 amino acids. Here the CDR3 DNA reads TGTGCCTGGAGTGACGGGAGCTCCTACGAGCAGTACTTC. It encodes CAWSDGSSYEQYF. The variable domain in full, with the rest retrieved from reference TRBV30 and TRBJ2-7, is SQTIHQWPATLVQPVGSPLSLECTVEGTSNPNLYWYRQAAGRGLQLLFYSVGIGQISSEVPQNLSASRPQDRQFILSSKKLLLSDSGFYLCAWSDGSSYEQYFGPGTRLTVT.

The chain couples TRBV9 to TRBJ2-1; possibly TRBD1 for D (5 bases). The length of the CDR3 is 16 residues. Trimming took 0 bases from V and 1 from J, leaving 11 bases between them. From germline, CDR1 is SGDLS and CDR2 YYNGEE. The CDR3 nucleotides read TGTGCCAGCAGCGTAGAAGACAGAGCTTCCTACAATGAGCAGTTCTTC. Encoded protein: CASSVEDRASYNEQFF.